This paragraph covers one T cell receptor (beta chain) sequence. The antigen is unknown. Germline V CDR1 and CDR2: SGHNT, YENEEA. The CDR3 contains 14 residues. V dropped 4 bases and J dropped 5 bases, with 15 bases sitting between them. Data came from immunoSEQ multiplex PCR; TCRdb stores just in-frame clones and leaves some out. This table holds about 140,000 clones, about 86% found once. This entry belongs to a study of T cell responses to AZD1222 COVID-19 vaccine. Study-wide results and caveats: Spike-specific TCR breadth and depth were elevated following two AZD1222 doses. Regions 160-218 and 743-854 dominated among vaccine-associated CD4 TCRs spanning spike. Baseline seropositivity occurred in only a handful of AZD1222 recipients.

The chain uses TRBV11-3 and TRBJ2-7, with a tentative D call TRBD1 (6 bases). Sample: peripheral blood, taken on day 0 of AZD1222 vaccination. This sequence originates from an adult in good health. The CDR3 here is CASSSTPSGDEQYF. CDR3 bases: TGTGCCAGCAGCTCAACCCCCTCAGGGGACGAGCAGTACTTC.